This T cell receptor (beta chain) was recorded in a study of STAT5B mutations in CD4+ large granular lymphocyte leukemia (dated 2022 in TCRdb). About the full investigation: Among healthy controls, the CDR3 'QG' motif was associated with a particular HLA allele. The purity of purified fractions was confirmed by flow cytometry on FACSCanto II or FACSVerse to exceed 95% among lymphocytes. TCRbeta repertoires of CD4+ T-cell large granular lymphocyte leukemia patients were compared with those of healthy blood donors. What the research found in general, with its limitations: The data were not HLA-matched, and the relatively small sample size could explain the higher clonality seen in CD4+ compared with CD8+ T-LGLL. Main leukemic clonotypes were private to each patient, although roughly 25% appeared at low frequency in other patients' non-leukemic repertoires. TRBV06-family usage was enriched among the top patient clones (8/27) compared with healthy controls (2/35). CD4-sorted patient repertoires appeared more clonal than healthy CD4+ repertoires, and this difference persisted after removing the putative leukemic clones.

The immunoSEQ assay at survey resolution was used to sequence TCRbeta rearrangements from genomic DNA. In the source study's methods: In the TCR sequencing data, the smallest productive clonotype frequency that could be detected was 2.59 x 10-5. Only productive TCRbeta rearrangements, defined as complete and in-frame sequences, were included in the analyses. The clonality of each sample was calculated as Simpson clonality in the immunoSEQ Analyzer version 3.0. Based on frequency, clones were grouped as very rare, small, medium, large (1-20%) or hyperexpanded (>20%). Generation probabilities were estimated with OLGA 1.2.3, V-gene circos plots were made with VDJtools, specificities were searched in VDJdb, and CDR3 motifs were identified with GLIPH. Held by TCRdb, this immuneACCESS table contains in-frame sequences only and omits some clones. Under half of the omission traces to an unresolved V gene where checked; the cause of the rest is unknown. V, J and clone size were drawn from that table, and D and trimming were deduced from the DNA. This sample is represented by about 31,000 clones; less than 85% of them were singletons. The ten largest make up around 7% of the sample.

About this clone itself: Its antigen specificity is not known. It has no much larger one-base neighbor in the sample; base qualities were not kept.

The healthy controls were over 30 blood donors, and the buffy coats of these donors were supplied by the Finnish Red Cross blood service. All TCR-sequenced material derived from peripheral blood: patient blood samples and healthy donor buffy coats. Ficoll-Hypaque gradient centrifugation was used to isolate peripheral blood mononuclear cells. CD4+ cells were magnetically purified from the buffy coats of healthy controls. The Gentra Puregene Cell and Tissue kit was used for genomic DNA extraction, and quantification was performed on a Qubit 2.0 fluorometer. Per the germline V gene, MNHNS is the CDR1 and SASEGT is the CDR2. Trimming leaves V shorter by 10 bases and J shorter by 4 bases, with the junction holding 1 base beyond the gene matches. There are 11 amino acids in the CDR3, from cysteine to phenylalanine inclusive. Of the read, only the CDR3 DNA is kept; its 33 bases are in frame from base 1.

The rearranged chain carries TRBV6-1 and TRBJ2-7; the junction holds 10 bases that match TRBD2. The receptor was isolated from a human donor in good health. Sample: CD4+ T cells from blood buffy coats. At the DNA level, the sequence is TGTGCCATACTAGCGGGATACGAGCAGTACTTC. The encoded protein is CAILAGYEQYF.